The rows below give T cell receptor beta chains drawn from one sample of a study of shared clonotypes between healthy human individuals. Sequenced by immunoSEQ multiplex PCR; TCRdb stores in-frame clones only, minus some. The table lists fewer than 600,000 clones, about four fifths of them singletons. Material for sequencing was PBMCs. These receptors were obtained from a woman in her thirties or forties in good health. Some clones in this sample may be carry-over from other donors' samples. The CDR3 runs from the conserved cysteine through the conserved F or W. The order of the fields is D gene, V gene, CDR3 length, J gene, clone size, CDR3 DNA, CDR3 protein. D genes are given only for firm matches. The size of a clone is reported for some rows only, either as once, few or many, or as a class for expanded clones.

d_gene: -; v_gene: TRBV19; len: 12; j_gene: TRBJ2-1; abundance: once; CDR3nt: TGTGCCAGTAGTATAGATCAAGGGGAGCAGTTCTTC; CDR3aa: CASSIDQGEQFF
d_gene: TRBD1; v_gene: TRBV27; len: 13; j_gene: TRBJ2-7; abundance: -; CDR3nt: TGTGCCAGCAGTCCAGGACAGGTTTACGAGCAGTACTTC; CDR3aa: CASSPGQVYEQYF
d_gene: -; v_gene: TRBV18; len: 15; j_gene: TRBJ2-7; abundance: -; CDR3nt: TGTGCCAGCTCTCCCGGGCAGGGGGGTTTTTACGACCAGTACTTC; CDR3aa: CASSPGQGGFYDQYF
d_gene: TRBD2; v_gene: TRBV7-3; len: 15; j_gene: TRBJ2-7; abundance: once; CDR3nt: TGTGCCAGCAGCTTTGGCGGGAGTCTCCTTGGGGAGCAGTACTTC; CDR3aa: CASSFGGSLLGEQYF
d_gene: -; v_gene: TRBV4-3; len: 15; j_gene: TRBJ1-5; abundance: -; CDR3nt: TGCGCCAGCAGCCAAGATCTGGGTCGCAATCAGCCCCAGCATTTT; CDR3aa: CASSQDLGRNQPQHF
d_gene: -; v_gene: TRBV21-1; len: 14; j_gene: TRBJ2-7; abundance: -; CDR3nt: TGTGCCAGCACCCGACTAGTCAGCTCCTACGAGCAGTACTTC; CDR3aa: CASTRLVSSYEQYF
d_gene: TRBD2; v_gene: TRBV4-1; len: 17; j_gene: TRBJ2-5; abundance: -; CDR3nt: TGCGCCAGCAGGCCTCGACTAGCTATGGGACACCAAGAGACCCAGTACTTC; CDR3aa: CASRPRLAMGHQETQYF
d_gene: -; v_gene: TRBV29-1; len: 12; j_gene: TRBJ1-2; abundance: -; CDR3nt: TGCAGCGCTCGGGACTGGAACTATGGCTACACCTTC; CDR3aa: CSARDWNYGYTF
d_gene: -; v_gene: TRBV28; len: 14; j_gene: TRBJ2-7; abundance: -; CDR3nt: TGTGCCAGCAAGGGGCAGGGGCCTACCTACGAGCAGTACTTC; CDR3aa: CASKGQGPTYEQYF
d_gene: -; v_gene: TRBV6-5; len: 15; j_gene: TRBJ2-6; abundance: once; CDR3nt: TGTGCCAGCAGTCGAAGGGGGACTGGGGCCAACGTCCTGACTTTC; CDR3aa: CASSRRGTGANVLTF
d_gene: -; v_gene: TRBV6-5; len: 15; j_gene: TRBJ2-1; abundance: -; CDR3nt: TGTGCCAGCAGTTACTCTTCGGGAGCAGGGAATGAGCAGTTCTTC; CDR3aa: CASSYSSGAGNEQFF
d_gene: -; v_gene: TRBV28; len: 13; j_gene: TRBJ2-3; abundance: -; CDR3nt: TGTGCCAGCAGGGAGGGCCTCACAGATACGCAGTATTTT; CDR3aa: CASREGLTDTQYF
d_gene: -; v_gene: TRBV19; len: 15; j_gene: TRBJ2-2; abundance: -; CDR3nt: TGTGCCAGTAGTATCGGCAGGGGCAACACCGGGGAGCTGTTTTTT; CDR3aa: CASSIGRGNTGELFF
d_gene: -; v_gene: TRBV18; len: 13; j_gene: TRBJ1-4; abundance: -; CDR3nt: TGTGCCAGCTCACCTGACCCTCGTGAAAAACTGTTTTTT; CDR3aa: CASSPDPREKLFF
d_gene: -; v_gene: TRBV7-3; len: 14; j_gene: TRBJ2-7; abundance: -; CDR3nt: TGTGCCAGCAGCTCACTAGAAAAGTCCTACGAGCAGTACTTC; CDR3aa: CASSSLEKSYEQYF
d_gene: TRBD1; v_gene: TRBV5-1; len: 17; j_gene: TRBJ2-3; abundance: -; CDR3nt: TGCGCCAGCAGCTTGGTATGGACAGGGGGCCGGGCAGATACGCAGTATTTT; CDR3aa: CASSLVWTGGRADTQYF
d_gene: -; v_gene: TRBV28; len: 13; j_gene: TRBJ2-5; abundance: -; CDR3nt: TGTGCCAGCAGTTTAGAAGTTGCGGAGACCCAGTACTTC; CDR3aa: CASSLEVAETQYF
d_gene: -; v_gene: TRBV7-9; len: 15; j_gene: TRBJ2-1; abundance: -; CDR3nt: TGTGCCAGCAGACAAACCCATAACCTAGCTGGTGAGCAGTTCTTC; CDR3aa: CASRQTHNLAGEQFF
d_gene: -; v_gene: TRBV19; len: 16; j_gene: TRBJ2-7; abundance: -; CDR3nt: TGTGCCAGTAGTATATCCCCCAGCGGCAGCTCCTACGAGCAGTACTTC; CDR3aa: CASSISPSGSSYEQYF
d_gene: TRBD2; v_gene: TRBV9; len: 16; j_gene: TRBJ2-4; abundance: few; CDR3nt: TGTGCCAGCAGCCTAGGACTAGCGGGCCCCAAAAACATTCAGTACTTC; CDR3aa: CASSLGLAGPKNIQYF
d_gene: TRBD2; v_gene: TRBV9; len: 15; j_gene: TRBJ2-1; abundance: -; CDR3nt: TGTGCCAGCAGCGCAGGGAGGGCCTCGAACAATGAGCAGTTCTTC; CDR3aa: CASSAGRASNNEQFF
d_gene: TRBD2; v_gene: TRBV7-8; len: 16; j_gene: TRBJ2-3; abundance: -; CDR3nt: TGTGCCAGCAGCCCCTCTCTAGCGGGAGGAGGAGATACGCAGTATTTT; CDR3aa: CASSPSLAGGGDTQYF
d_gene: TRBD2; v_gene: TRBV10-1; len: 14; j_gene: TRBJ2-1; abundance: -; CDR3nt: TGCGCCAGCAGTGATGGCGGGAGAAGGAATGAGCAGTTCTTC; CDR3aa: CASSDGGRRNEQFF
d_gene: TRBD2; v_gene: TRBV2; len: 12; j_gene: TRBJ2-5; abundance: -; CDR3nt: TGTGCCAGCAGTGAGGGGGGGGAGACCCAGTACTTC; CDR3aa: CASSEGGETQYF
d_gene: -; v_gene: TRBV10-3; len: 13; j_gene: TRBJ2-6; abundance: -; CDR3nt: TGTGCCACAGAGAGCTCTGGGGCCAACGTCCTGACTTTC; CDR3aa: CATESSGANVLTF
d_gene: TRBD1; v_gene: TRBV7-6; len: 15; j_gene: TRBJ2-7; abundance: -; CDR3nt: TGTGCCAGCAGCTTAGAAGGGACAGGCTCCTCCGAGCAGTACTTC; CDR3aa: CASSLEGTGSSEQYF
d_gene: TRBD1; v_gene: TRBV7-2; len: 17; j_gene: TRBJ1-5; abundance: -; CDR3nt: TGTGCCAGCAGCTTAGATGGGACAGGGGAAGGCAATCAGCCCCAGCATTTT; CDR3aa: CASSLDGTGEGNQPQHF
d_gene: -; v_gene: TRBV5-1; len: 15; j_gene: TRBJ2-3; abundance: -; CDR3nt: TGCGCCAGCAGCTTGCAAGGGATGGGCACAGATACGCAGTATTTT; CDR3aa: CASSLQGMGTDTQYF
d_gene: TRBD1; v_gene: TRBV30; len: 16; j_gene: TRBJ1-6; abundance: -; CDR3nt: TGTGCCTGGACTTTACATGGGACAGGGGGCAGTTCACCCCTCCACTTT; CDR3aa: CAWTLHGTGGSSPLHF
d_gene: TRBD2; v_gene: TRBV4-1; len: 17; j_gene: TRBJ2-2; abundance: few; CDR3nt: TGCGCCAGCAGCCGAGACCATAGCGGGAGGGTCCCCGGGGAGCTGTTTTTT; CDR3aa: CASSRDHSGRVPGELFF
d_gene: TRBD1; v_gene: TRBV28; len: 14; j_gene: TRBJ2-7; abundance: -; CDR3nt: TGTGCCAGCACTGTGGACAGGCCCTCTGGCGAGCAGTACTTC; CDR3aa: CASTVDRPSGEQYF
d_gene: TRBD1; v_gene: TRBV29-1; len: 13; j_gene: TRBJ2-1; abundance: few; CDR3nt: TGCAGCGTTGACAACAGGGGGGACAATGAGCAGTTCTTC; CDR3aa: CSVDNRGDNEQFF
d_gene: -; v_gene: TRBV5-1; len: 14; j_gene: TRBJ2-1; abundance: -; CDR3nt: TGCGCCAGCAGCTTGGAGGACATAGACAATGAGCAGTTCTTC; CDR3aa: CASSLEDIDNEQFF
d_gene: TRBD2; v_gene: TRBV9; len: 17; j_gene: TRBJ2-1; abundance: many; CDR3nt: TGTGCCAGCAGCCCCCATGCTGTGAGCGGGGGAAACAATGAGCAGTTCTTC; CDR3aa: CASSPHAVSGGNNEQFF
d_gene: -; v_gene: TRBV10-3; len: 15; j_gene: TRBJ1-1; abundance: -; CDR3nt: TGTGCCATCAGTGGGCCGGGAGGGGGGAACACTGAAGCTTTCTTT; CDR3aa: CAISGPGGGNTEAFF
d_gene: TRBD2; v_gene: TRBV6-1; len: 14; j_gene: TRBJ2-2; abundance: -; CDR3nt: TGTGCCAGCGGAGGCGGGAGTTGGACCGGGGAGCTGTTTTTT; CDR3aa: CASGGGSWTGELFF